The present entry profiles one T cell receptor (beta chain) with its context. Antigen: not known. The data derive from a study of response to subunit inactivated influenza vaccine. TCRdb passed the RT-PCR reads through MiXCR, listing each CDR3 protein once. The sample has 630,000 or so distinct CDR3 sequences; roughly 14% are singletons. Study-level findings and limits: With each seasonal influenza vaccination, the authors suggested, few new T cells are recruited.

Germline V gene data show CDR1 as LGHDT and CDR2 as YNNKEL (reference sequence). V was clipped by 4 bases and J by 8 bases; unmatched bases: 14. This CDR3 has 16 amino acids. This chain joins TRBV3-1 and TRBJ1-2; 9 nucleotides align to TRBD1. This sequence originates from a man in his fifties or sixties who received an inactivated influenza vaccine. Sequencing used PBMCs from blood, obtained less than 13 days after vaccination. CDR3 bases: TGTGCCAGCAGCCCAACCACCGGACAGGGGAAAGGCGGCTACACCTTC. Protein sequence: CASSPTTGQGKGGYTF.